The rows below give T cell receptor beta chains drawn from one sample of a study of cytomegalovirus exposure and HLA in healthy donors. Measured with immunoSEQ multiplex PCR; TCRdb has only the in-frame clones, and not every one. The sample holds approximately 190,000 clones, about four fifths seen once. Sequencing used PBMCs. Source of these receptors: a woman in her 30s in good health and CMV-seropositive. Each CDR3 is given with its conserved first and last residue. D genes are given only for firm matches. Clone size is shown for a subset of rows, as once, few, many or a class of expanded clone.

j_call v_call d_call clone_size cdr3_aa cdr3_nt
TRBJ1-1 TRBV6-5 TRBD1 . CASSGTGGAFF TGTGCCAGCAGTGGGACAGGGGGGGCTTTCTTT
TRBJ2-1 TRBV7-9 TRBD2 once CASSYGVGAGGNEQFF TGTGCCAGCAGCTATGGGGTAGGGGCGGGGGGCAATGAGCAGTTCTTC
TRBJ1-1 TRBV6-6 . . CASSYVRAGTEAFF TGTGCCAGCAGTTACGTCAGGGCTGGCACTGAAGCTTTCTTT
TRBJ2-3 TRBV10-3 . . CAISVSVGARTDTQYF TGTGCCATCAGTGTGAGTGTGGGGGCCCGGACAGATACGCAGTATTTT
TRBJ1-1 TRBV11-2 TRBD1 . CASSSRTGPNTEAFF TGTGCCAGCAGCTCAAGGACAGGTCCGAACACTGAAGCTTTCTTT
TRBJ2-7 TRBV2 TRBD2 . CASSEWALAGAISYEQYF TGTGCCAGCAGTGAATGGGCCCTAGCGGGGGCGATCTCCTACGAGCAGTACTTC
TRBJ2-2 TRBV5-1 TRBD2 . CASRLGAGGTGELFF TGCGCCAGCAGGCTTGGAGCGGGAGGCACCGGGGAGCTGTTTTTT
TRBJ2-1 TRBV6-1 TRBD1 . CASSEVDRGERGNEQFF TGTGCCAGCAGTGAAGTGGACAGGGGCGAAAGGGGGAATGAGCAGTTCTTC
TRBJ1-2 TRBV7-9 TRBD1 . CASSGTGGFYGYTF TGTGCCAGCAGTGGGACAGGGGGCTTCTATGGCTACACCTTC
TRBJ2-3 TRBV5-1 . . CASSNEGLRTDTQYF TGCGCCAGCAGCAACGAGGGACTTCGCACAGATACGCAGTATTTT
TRBJ2-2 TRBV11-3 . . CASSLDRGATNTGELFF TGTGCCAGCAGCTTAGATCGGGGAGCTACGAACACCGGGGAGCTGTTTTTT
TRBJ2-7 TRBV6-6 . . CASSQDSYEQYF TGTGCCAGCAGTCAGGACAGTTACGAGCAGTACTTC
TRBJ2-1 TRBV6-6 TRBD2 . CASRLTSGGDEQFF TGTGCCAGCAGACTGACTAGCGGGGGGGATGAGCAGTTCTTC
TRBJ1-1 TRBV5-1 . once CASSIDQCQAFF TGCGCCAGCAGCATCGATCAGTGTCAAGCTTTCTTT